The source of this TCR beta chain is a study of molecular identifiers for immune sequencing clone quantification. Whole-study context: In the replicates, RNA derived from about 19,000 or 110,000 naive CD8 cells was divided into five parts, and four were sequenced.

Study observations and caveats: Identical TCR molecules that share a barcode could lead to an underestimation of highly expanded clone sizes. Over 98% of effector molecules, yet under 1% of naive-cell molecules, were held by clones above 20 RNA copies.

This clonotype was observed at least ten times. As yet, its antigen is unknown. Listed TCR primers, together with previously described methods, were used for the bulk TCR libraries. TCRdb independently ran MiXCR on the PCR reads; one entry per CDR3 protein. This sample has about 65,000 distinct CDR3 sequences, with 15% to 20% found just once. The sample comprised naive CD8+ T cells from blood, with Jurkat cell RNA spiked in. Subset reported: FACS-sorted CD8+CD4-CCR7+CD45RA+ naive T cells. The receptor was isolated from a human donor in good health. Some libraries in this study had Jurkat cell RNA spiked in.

The CDR3 loop reads CASSLSGANVLTF. CDR3 nucleotides: TGTGCCAGCAGTTTATCTGGGGCCAACGTCCTGACTTTC. V gene TRBV27 combines with J gene TRBJ2-6; D is uncertain. V was pared by 0 bases and J by 3 bases, with 0 bases between. The CDR3 loop spans 13 amino acids. Germline assignment: CDR1 MNHEY and CDR2 SMNVEV (reference sequence).